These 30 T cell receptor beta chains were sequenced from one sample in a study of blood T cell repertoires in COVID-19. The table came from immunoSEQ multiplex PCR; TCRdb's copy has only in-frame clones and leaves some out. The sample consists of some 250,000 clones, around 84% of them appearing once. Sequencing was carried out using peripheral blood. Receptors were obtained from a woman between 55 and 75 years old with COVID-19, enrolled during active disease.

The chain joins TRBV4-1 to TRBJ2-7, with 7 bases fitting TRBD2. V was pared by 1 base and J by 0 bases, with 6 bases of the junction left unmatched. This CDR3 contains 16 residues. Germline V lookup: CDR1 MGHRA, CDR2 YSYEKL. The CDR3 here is CASSQGLARASYEQYF. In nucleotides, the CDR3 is TGCGCCAGCAGCCAAGGACTAGCTCGCGCCTCCTACGAGCAGTACTTC.

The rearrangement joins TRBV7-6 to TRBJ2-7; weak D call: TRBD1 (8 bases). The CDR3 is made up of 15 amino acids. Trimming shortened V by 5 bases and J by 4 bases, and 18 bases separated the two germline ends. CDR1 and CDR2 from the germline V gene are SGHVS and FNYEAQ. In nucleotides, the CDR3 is TGTGCCAGCAGCCCTCAGGGGGCGGGGGATTACGAGCAGTACTTC. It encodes CASSPQGAGDYEQYF.

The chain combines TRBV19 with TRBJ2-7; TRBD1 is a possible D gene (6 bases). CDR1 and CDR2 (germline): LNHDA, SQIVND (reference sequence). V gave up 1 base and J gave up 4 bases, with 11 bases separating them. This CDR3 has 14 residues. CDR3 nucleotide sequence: TGTGCCAGTAGTATAGCCGGGACACTTTACGAGCAGTACTTC. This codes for CASSIAGTLYEQYF.

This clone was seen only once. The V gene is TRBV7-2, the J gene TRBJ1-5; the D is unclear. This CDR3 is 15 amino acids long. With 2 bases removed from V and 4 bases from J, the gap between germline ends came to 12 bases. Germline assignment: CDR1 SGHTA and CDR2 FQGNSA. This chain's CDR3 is CASSLRGIPNQPQHF. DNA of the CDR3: TGTGCCAGCAGCTTACGAGGGATCCCAAATCAGCCCCAGCATTTT.

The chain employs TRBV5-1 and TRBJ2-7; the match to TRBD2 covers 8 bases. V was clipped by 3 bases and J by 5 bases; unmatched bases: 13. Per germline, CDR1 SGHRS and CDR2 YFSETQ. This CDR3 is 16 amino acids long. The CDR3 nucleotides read TGCGCCAGCAGCTCTGACCTTGGTAGCGGGATCGACGAGCAGTACTTC. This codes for CASSSDLGSGIDEQYF.

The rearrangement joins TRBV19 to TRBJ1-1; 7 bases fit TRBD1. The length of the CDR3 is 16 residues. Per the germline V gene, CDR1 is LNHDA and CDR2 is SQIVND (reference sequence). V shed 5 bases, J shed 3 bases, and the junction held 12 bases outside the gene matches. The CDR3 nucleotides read TGTGCCAGTAGTGTAGGGGACAGTCAATTGGACACTGAAGCTTTCTTT. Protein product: CASSVGDSQLDTEAFF.

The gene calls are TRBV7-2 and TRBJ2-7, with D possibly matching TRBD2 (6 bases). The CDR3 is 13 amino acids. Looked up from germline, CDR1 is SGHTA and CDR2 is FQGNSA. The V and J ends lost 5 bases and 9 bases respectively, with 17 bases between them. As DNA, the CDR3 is TGTGCCAGCAGCCCGGGACTCCCCTCCGGGCAGTACTTC. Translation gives CASSPGLPSGQYF.

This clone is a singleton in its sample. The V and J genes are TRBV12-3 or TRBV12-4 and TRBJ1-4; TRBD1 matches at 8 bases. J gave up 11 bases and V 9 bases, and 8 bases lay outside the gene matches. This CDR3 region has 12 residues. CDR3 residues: CASYKTGVKLFF. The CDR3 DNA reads TGTGCCAGTTATAAGACAGGGGTGAAACTGTTTTTT.

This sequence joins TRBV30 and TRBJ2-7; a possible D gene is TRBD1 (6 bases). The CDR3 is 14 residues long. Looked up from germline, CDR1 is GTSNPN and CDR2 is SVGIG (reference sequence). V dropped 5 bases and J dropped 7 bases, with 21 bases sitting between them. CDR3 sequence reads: CAWRSVVLGTEQYF. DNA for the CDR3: TGTGCCTGGCGATCGGTGGTCCTTGGGACAGAGCAGTACTTC. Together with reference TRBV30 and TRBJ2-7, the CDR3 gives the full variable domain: SQTIHQWPATLVQPVGSPLSLECTVEGTSNPNLYWYRQAAGRGLQLLFYSVGIGQISSEVPQNLSASRPQDRQFILSSKKLLLSDSGFYLCAWRSVVLGTEQYFGPGTRLTVT.

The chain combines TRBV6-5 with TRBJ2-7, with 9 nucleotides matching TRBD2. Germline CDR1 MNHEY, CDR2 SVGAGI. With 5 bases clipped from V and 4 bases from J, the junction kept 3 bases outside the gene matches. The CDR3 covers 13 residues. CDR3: CASSRTSVYEQYF. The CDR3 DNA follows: TGTGCCAGCAGTCGGACTAGCGTGTACGAGCAGTACTTC.

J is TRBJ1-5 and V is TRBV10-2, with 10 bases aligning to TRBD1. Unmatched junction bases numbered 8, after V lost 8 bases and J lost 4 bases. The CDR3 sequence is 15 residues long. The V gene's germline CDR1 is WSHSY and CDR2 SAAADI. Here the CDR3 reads CASAPGQGINQPQHF. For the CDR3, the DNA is TGCGCCAGCGCGCCGGGACAGGGGATTAATCAGCCCCAGCATTTT.

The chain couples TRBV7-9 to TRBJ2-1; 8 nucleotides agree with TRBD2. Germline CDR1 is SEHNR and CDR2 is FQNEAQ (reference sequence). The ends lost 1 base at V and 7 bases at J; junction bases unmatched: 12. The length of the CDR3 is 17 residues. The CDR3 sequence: CASSLVGASGPINEQFF. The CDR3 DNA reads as TGTGCCAGCAGCTTAGTGGGTGCTAGCGGGCCGATTAATGAGCAGTTCTTC.

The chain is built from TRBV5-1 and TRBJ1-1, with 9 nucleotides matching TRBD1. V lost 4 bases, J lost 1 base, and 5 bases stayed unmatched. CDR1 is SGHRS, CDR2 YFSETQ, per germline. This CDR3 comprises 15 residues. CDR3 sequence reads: CASSPKTGGNTEAFF. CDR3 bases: TGCGCCAGCAGCCCTAAGACAGGGGGGAACACTGAAGCTTTCTTT.

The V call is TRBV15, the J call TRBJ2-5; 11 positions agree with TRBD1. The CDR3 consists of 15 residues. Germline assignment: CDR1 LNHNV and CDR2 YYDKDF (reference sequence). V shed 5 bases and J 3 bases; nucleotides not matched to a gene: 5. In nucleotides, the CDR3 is TGTGCCACCAGCCCCTGGGGACAGGGGGAAGAGACCCAGTACTTC. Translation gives CATSPWGQGEETQYF. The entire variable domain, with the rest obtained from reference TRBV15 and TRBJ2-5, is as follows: DAMVIQNPRYQVTQFGKPVTLSCSQTLNHNVMYWYQQKSSQAPKLLFHYYDKDFNNEADTPDNFQSRRPNTSFCFLDIRSPGLGDTAMYLCATSPWGQGEETQYFGPGTRLLVL.

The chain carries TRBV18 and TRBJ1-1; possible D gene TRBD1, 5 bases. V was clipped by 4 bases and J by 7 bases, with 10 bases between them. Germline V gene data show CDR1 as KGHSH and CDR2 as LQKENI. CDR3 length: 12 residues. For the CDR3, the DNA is TGTGCCAGCTCACAGGGGAACGGTGAAGCTTTCTTT. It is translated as CASSQGNGEAFF.

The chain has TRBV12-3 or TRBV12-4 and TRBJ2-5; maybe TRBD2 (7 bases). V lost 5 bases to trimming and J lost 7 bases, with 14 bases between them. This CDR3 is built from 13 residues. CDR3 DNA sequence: TGTGCCAGCAGTCTGCGGGGGCTCGGGACCCAGTACTTC. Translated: CASSLRGLGTQYF.

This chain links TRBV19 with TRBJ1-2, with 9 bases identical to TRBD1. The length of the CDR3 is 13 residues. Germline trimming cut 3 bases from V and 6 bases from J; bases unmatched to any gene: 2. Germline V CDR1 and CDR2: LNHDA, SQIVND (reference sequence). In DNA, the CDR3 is TGTGCCAGTAGTATCGGGACAGGGAATGGCTACACCTTC. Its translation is CASSIGTGNGYTF. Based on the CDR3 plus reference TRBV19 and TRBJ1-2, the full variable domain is DGGITQSPKYLFRKEGQNVTLSCEQNLNHDAMYWYRQDPGQGLRLIYYSQIVNDFQKGDIAEGYSVSREKKESFPLTVTSAQKNPTAFYLCASSIGTGNGYTFGSGTRLTVV.

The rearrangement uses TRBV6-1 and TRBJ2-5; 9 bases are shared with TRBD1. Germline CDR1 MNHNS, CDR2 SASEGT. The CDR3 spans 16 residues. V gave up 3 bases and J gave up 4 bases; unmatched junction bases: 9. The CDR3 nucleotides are TGTGCCAGCAGTGATAGTACAGGGGGCCTAGGAGAGACCCAGTACTTC. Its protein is CASSDSTGGLGETQYF.

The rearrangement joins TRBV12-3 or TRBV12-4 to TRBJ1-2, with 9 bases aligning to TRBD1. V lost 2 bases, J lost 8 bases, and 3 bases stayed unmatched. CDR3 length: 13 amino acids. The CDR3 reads CASSLWTGVGYTF. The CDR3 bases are TGTGCCAGCAGTTTATGGACAGGGGTGGGCTACACCTTC.

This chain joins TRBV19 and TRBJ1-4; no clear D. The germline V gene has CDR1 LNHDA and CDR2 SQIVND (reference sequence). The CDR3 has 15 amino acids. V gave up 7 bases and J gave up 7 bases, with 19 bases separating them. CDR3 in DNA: TGTGCCAGTACCATTCGGGGTAATGCGGGTGAAAAACTGTTTTTT. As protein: CASTIRGNAGEKLFF. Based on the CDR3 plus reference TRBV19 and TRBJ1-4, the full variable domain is DGGITQSPKYLFRKEGQNVTLSCEQNLNHDAMYWYRQDPGQGLRLIYYSQIVNDFQKGDIAEGYSVSREKKESFPLTVTSAQKNPTAFYLCASTIRGNAGEKLFFGSGTQLSVL.

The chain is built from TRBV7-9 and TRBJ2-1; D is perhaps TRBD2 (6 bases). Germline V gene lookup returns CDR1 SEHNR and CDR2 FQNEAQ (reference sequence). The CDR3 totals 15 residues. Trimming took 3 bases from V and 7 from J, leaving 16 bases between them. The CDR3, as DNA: TGTGCCAGCAGCTTTCCCCTAGTTGGGGGGAATGAGCAGTTCTTC. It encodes CASSFPLVGGNEQFF.

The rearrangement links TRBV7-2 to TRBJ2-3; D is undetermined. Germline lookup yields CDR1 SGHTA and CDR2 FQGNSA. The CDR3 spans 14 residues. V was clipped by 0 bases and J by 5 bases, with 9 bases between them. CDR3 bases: TGTGCCAGCAGCTTAGCTAGCCTGGTAGATACGCAGTATTTT. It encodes CASSLASLVDTQYF.

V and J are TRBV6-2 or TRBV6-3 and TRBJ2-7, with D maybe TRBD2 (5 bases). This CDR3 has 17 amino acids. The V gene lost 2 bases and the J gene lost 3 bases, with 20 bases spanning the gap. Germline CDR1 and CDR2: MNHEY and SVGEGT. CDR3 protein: CASSYDRQASGNYEQYF. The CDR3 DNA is TGTGCCAGCAGTTACGATCGTCAGGCCTCGGGGAACTACGAGCAGTACTTC.

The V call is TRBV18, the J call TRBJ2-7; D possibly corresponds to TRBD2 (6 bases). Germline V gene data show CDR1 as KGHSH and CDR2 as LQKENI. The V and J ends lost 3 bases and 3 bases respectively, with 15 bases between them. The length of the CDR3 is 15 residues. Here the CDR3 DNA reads TGTGCCAGCTCACCCCTGGGGGGTGTCAACTACGAGCAGTACTTC. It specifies CASSPLGGVNYEQYF.

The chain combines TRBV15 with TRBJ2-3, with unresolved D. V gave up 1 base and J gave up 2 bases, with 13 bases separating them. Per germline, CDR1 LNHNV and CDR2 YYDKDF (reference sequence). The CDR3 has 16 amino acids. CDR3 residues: CATSRVVNRDTDTQYF. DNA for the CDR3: TGTGCCACCAGCAGAGTCGTAAACAGAGACACAGATACGCAGTATTTT.

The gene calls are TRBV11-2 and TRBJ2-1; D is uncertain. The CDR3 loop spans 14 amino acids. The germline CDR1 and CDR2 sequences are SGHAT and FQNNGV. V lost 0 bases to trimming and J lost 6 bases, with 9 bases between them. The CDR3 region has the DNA TGTGCCAGCAGCTTAGATTCGGTAGCCAATGAGCAGTTCTTC. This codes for CASSLDSVANEQFF.

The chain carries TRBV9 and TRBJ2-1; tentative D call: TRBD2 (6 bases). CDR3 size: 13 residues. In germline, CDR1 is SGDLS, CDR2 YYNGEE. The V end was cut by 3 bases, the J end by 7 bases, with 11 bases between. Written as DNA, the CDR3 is TGTGCCAGCAGCGCCCCCGGGACTAATGAGCAGTTCTTC. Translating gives CASSAPGTNEQFF.

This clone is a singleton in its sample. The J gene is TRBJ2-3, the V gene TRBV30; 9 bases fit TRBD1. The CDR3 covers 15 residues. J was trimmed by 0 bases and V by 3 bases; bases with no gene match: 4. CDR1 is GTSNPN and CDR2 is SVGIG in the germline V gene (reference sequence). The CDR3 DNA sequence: TGTGCCTGGAGCCGGGGACAGGGTAGCACAGATACGCAGTATTTT. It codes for CAWSRGQGSTDTQYF.

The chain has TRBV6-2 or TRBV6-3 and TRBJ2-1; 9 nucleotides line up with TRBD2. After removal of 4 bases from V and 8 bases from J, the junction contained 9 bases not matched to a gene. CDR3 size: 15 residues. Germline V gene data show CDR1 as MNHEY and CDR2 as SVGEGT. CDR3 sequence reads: CASSSPGLAIDEQFF. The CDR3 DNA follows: TGTGCCAGCAGTTCACCGGGACTAGCTATCGATGAGCAGTTCTTC.

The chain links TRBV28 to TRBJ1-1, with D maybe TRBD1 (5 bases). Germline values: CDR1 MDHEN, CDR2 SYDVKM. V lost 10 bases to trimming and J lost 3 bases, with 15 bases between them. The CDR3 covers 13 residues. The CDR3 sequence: CATRTYRDTEAFF. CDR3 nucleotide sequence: TGTGCCACCCGGACATATAGGGACACTGAAGCTTTCTTT.